This T cell receptor (beta chain) was captured in a study of T cell responses to AZD1222 COVID-19 vaccine. Study-level findings and limits: Only a handful of people who got AZD1222 tested seropositive at baseline.

Worth noting for this clone: Its antigen remains unknown.

Method: immunoSEQ multiplex PCR; TCRdb's copy keeps in-frame clones and lacks some. The sample includes under 200,000 clones, around 94% seen only once; the top ten take about 0.64%. The germline gives CDR1 SGHKS, CDR2 YYEKEE (reference sequence). The CDR3 extends over 17 amino acids. Germline trimming cut 2 bases from V and 5 bases from J; bases unmatched to any gene: 13. This clonotype was sampled from an adult in good health. This sample comprised peripheral blood, obtained on day 0 of AZD1222 vaccination. This chain joins TRBV5-5 and TRBJ2-5, with 9 positions matching TRBD1. The CDR3 nucleotides read TGTGCCAGCAGCTTAGGACCCCCGGGACAGGGTAGGGAGACCCAGTACTTC. As protein: CASSLGPPGQGRETQYF.